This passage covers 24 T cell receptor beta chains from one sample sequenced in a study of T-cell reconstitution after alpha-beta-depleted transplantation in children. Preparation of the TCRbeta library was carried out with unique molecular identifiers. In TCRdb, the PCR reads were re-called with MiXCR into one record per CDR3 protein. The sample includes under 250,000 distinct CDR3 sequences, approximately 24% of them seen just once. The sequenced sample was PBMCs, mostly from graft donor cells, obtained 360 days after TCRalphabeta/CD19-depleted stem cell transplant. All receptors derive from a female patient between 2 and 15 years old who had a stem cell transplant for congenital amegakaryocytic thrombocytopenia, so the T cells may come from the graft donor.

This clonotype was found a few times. The CDR3 region is CASSPSSAANSPLHF. The CDR3 nucleotides are TGTGCCAGCAGTCCTAGCTCGGCAGCGAATTCACCCCTCCACTTT. This rearrangement joins TRBV6-1 to TRBJ1-6, with no clear D. Germline V CDR1 and CDR2: MNHNS, SASEGT. Between the trimmed V and J ends, which lost 5 bases and 7 bases, there was a span of 15 bases. The CDR3 length is 15 residues.

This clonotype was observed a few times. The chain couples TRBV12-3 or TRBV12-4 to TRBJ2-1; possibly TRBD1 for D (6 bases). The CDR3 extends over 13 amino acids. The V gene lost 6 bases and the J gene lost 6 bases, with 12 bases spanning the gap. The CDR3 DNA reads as TGTGCCAGCAGGCGGCAAGGGGGCAATGAGCAGTTCTTC. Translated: CASRRQGGNEQFF.

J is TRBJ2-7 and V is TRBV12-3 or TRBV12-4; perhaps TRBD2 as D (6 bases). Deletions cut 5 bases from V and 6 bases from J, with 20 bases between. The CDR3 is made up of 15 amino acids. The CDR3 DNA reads TGTGCCAGCAGTCTCCAGGGACTTCGCGTAGTCGAGCAGTACTTC. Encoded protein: CASSLQGLRVVEQYF.

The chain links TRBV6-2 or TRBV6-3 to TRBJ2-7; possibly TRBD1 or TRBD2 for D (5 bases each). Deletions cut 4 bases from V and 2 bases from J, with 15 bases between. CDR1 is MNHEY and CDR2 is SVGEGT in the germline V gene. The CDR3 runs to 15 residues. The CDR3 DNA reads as TGTGCCAGCAGTTTCTGGGGGAGAGGGACCTACGAGCAGTACTTC. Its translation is CASSFWGRGTYEQYF.

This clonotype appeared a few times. DNA of the CDR3: TGTGCCAGCAGCCTGGGACAGGCTTCTGGCTACACCTTC. Its protein is CASSLGQASGYTF. The chain is built from TRBV6-5 and TRBJ1-2; 8 nucleotides line up with TRBD1. The V gene's germline CDR1 is MNHEY and CDR2 SVGAGI. The V gene end was trimmed by 6 bases and the J gene end by 7 bases; junction bases not matched to a gene: 7. This CDR3 has 13 residues.

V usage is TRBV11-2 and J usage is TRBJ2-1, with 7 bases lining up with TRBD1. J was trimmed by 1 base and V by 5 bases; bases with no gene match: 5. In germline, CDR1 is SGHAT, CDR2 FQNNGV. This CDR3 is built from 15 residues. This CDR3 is CASSPDRRSYNEQFF. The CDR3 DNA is TGTGCCAGCAGCCCGGACAGGAGGTCCTACAATGAGCAGTTCTTC.

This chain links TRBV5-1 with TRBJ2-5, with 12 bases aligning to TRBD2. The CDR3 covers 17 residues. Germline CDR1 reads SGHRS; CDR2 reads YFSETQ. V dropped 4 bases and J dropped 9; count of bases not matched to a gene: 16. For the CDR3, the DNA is TGCGCCAGCAGCAAAACAAGACTAGCGGGGGCATCAGGGGCCCAGTACTTC. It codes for CASSKTRLAGASGAQYF.

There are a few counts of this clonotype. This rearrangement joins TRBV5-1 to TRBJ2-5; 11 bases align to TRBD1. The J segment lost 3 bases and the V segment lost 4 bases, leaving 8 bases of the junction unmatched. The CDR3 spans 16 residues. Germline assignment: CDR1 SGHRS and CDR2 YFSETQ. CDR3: CASSPGQGARKETQYF. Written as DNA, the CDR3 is TGCGCCAGCAGCCCAGGACAGGGGGCAAGGAAAGAGACCCAGTACTTC.

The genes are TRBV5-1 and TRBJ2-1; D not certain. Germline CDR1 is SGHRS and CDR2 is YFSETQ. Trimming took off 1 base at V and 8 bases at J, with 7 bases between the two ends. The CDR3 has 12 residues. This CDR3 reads CASSLLGYEQFF. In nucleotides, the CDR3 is TGCGCCAGCAGCTTGCTGGGTTATGAGCAGTTCTTC.

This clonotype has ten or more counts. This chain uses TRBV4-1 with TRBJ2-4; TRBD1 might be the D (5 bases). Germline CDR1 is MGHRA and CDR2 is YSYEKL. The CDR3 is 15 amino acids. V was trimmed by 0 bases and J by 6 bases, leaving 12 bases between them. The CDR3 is CASSQDHRQLNIQYF. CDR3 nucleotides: TGCGCCAGCAGCCAAGATCACCGACAGCTAAACATTCAGTACTTC.

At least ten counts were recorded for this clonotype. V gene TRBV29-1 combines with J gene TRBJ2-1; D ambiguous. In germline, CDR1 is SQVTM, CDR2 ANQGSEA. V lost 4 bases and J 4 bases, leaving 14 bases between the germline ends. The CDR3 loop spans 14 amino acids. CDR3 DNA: TGCAGCGTTGTCCGTGGAGACGTTTACAATGAGCAGTTCTTC. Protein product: CSVVRGDVYNEQFF.

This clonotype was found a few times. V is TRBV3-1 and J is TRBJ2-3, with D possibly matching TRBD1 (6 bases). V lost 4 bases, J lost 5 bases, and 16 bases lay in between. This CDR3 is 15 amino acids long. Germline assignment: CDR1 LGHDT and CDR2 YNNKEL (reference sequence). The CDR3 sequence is CASSPGTRGIDTQYF. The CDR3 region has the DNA TGTGCCAGCAGCCCCGGGACGAGGGGGATAGATACGCAGTATTTT.

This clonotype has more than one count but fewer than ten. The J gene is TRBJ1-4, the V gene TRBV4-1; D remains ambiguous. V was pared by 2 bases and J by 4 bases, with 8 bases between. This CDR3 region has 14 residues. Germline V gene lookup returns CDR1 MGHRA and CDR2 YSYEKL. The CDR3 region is CASSQTRLNEKLFF. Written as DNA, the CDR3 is TGCGCCAGCAGCCAAACGAGGCTTAATGAAAAACTGTTTTTT.

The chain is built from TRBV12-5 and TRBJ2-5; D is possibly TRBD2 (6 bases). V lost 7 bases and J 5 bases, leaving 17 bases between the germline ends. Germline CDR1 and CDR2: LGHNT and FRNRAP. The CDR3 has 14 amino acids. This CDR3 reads CASAYIAAWETQYF. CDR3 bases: TGTGCTAGTGCCTATATAGCGGCGTGGGAGACCCAGTACTTC.

CDR3 amino acids: CSASPENIQYF. As DNA, the CDR3 is TGCAGTGCTAGTCCCGAAAACATTCAGTACTTC. This chain joins TRBV20-1 and TRBJ2-4, with unresolved D. V was clipped by 3 bases and J by 5 bases, with 5 bases between them. The CDR3 spans 11 residues. Germline V CDR1 and CDR2: DFQATT, SNEGSKA (reference sequence).

The CDR3 reads CASSGLSGGATDTQYF. Here the CDR3 DNA reads TGTGCCAGCAGCGGTCTTAGCGGGGGGGCCACAGATACGCAGTATTTT. The rearrangement joins TRBV11-2 to TRBJ2-3, with 11 bases fitting TRBD2. CDR1 is SGHAT, CDR2 FQNNGV, per germline. The CDR3 covers 16 residues. V gave up 5 bases and J gave up 2 bases; unmatched junction bases: 6.

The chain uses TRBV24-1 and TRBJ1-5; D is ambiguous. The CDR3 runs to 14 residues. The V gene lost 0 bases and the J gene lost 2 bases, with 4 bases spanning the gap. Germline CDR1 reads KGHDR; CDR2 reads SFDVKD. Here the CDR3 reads CATSDLYGNQPQHF. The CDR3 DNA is TGTGCCACCAGTGATTTGTATGGCAATCAGCCCCAGCATTTT.

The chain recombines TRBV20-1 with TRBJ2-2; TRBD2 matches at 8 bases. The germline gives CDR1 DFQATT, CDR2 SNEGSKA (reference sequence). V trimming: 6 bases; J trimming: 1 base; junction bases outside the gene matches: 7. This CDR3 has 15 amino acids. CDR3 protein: CSAAMAGGNTGELFF. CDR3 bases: TGCAGTGCCGCCATGGCGGGAGGGAACACCGGGGAGCTGTTTTTT.

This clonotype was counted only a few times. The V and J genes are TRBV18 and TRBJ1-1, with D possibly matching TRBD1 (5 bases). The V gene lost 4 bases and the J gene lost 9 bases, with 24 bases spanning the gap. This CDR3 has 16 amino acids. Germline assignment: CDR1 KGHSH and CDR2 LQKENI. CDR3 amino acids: CASSLYPGGNRQKAFF. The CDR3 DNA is TGTGCCAGCTCACTCTATCCCGGTGGCAACAGGCAAAAAGCTTTCTTT.

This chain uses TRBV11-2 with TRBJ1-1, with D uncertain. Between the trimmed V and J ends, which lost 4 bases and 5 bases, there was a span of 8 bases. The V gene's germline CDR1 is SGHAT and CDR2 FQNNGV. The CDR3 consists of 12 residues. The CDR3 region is CASSSGLTEAFF. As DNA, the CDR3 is TGTGCCAGCAGCTCAGGACTGACTGAAGCTTTCTTT.

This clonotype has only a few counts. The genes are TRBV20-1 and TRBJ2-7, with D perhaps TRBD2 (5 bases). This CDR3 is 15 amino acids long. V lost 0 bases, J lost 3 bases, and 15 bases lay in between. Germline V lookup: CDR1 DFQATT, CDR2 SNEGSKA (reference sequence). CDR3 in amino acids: CSARDERLKDYEQYF. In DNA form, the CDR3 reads TGCAGTGCTAGAGATGAGCGGCTGAAAGACTACGAGCAGTACTTC.

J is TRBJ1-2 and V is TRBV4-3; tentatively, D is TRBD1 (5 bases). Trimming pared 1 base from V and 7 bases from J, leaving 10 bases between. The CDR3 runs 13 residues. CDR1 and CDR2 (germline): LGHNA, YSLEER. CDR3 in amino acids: CASSQARQRGYTF. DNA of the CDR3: TGCGCCAGCAGCCAAGCCAGACAGCGTGGCTACACCTTC.

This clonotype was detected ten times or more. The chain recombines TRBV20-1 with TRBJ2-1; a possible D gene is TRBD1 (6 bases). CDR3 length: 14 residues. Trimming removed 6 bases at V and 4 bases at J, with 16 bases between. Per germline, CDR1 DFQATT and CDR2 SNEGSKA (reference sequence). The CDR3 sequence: CSAARDTLYNEQFF. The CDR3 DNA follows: TGCAGTGCGGCCCGGGACACCTTATACAATGAGCAGTTCTTC.

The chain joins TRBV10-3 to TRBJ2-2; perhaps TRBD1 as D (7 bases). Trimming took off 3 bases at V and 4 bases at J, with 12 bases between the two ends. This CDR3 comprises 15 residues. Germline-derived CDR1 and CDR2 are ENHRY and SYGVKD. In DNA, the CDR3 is TGTGCCATCAGTGAACGGGGGACAGCCACCGGGGAGCTGTTTTTT. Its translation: CAISERGTATGELFF.